This TCR beta chain was recovered during a study of blood T cell repertoires in COVID-19. The table came from immunoSEQ multiplex PCR; TCRdb's copy has only in-frame clones and leaves some out. The profile shows about 210,000 clones, approximately 84% of them singletons. This clone was counted a single time. The receptor was derived from a woman aged 45-59 years with active or convalescent COVID-19. The sequenced sample consisted of peripheral blood.

This CDR3 reads CSATGWNTEAFF. As DNA, the CDR3 is TGCAGCGCGACAGGGTGGAACACTGAAGCTTTCTTT. V and J are TRBV29-1 and TRBJ1-1; 7 positions match TRBD1. CDR1 and CDR2 (germline): SQVTM, ANQGSEA. J gave up 1 base and V 7 bases, and 3 bases lay outside the gene matches. CDR3 length: 12 residues.